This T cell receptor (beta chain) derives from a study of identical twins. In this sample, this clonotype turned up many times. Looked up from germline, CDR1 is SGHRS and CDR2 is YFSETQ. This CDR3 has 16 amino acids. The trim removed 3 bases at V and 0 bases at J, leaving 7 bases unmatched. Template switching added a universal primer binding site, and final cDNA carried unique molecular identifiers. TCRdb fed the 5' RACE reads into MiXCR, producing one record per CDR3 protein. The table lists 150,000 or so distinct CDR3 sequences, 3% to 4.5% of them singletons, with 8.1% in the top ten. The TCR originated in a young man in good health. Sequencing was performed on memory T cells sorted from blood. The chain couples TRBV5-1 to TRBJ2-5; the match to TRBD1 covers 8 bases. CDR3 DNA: TGCGCCAGCAGCTCGGACAGGGACCGGTACCAAGAGACCCAGTACTTC. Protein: CASSSDRDRYQETQYF.